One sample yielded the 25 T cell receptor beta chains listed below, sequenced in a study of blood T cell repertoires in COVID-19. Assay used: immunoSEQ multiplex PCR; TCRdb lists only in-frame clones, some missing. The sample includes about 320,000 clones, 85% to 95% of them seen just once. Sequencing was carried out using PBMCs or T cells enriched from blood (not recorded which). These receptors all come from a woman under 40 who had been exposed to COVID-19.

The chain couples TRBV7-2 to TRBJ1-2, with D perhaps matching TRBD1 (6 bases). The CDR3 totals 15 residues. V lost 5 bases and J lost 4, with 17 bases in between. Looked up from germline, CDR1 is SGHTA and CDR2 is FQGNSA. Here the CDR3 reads CASSPQTGTGYGYTF. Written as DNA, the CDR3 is TGTGCCAGCAGCCCTCAAACAGGGACCGGCTATGGCTACACCTTC.

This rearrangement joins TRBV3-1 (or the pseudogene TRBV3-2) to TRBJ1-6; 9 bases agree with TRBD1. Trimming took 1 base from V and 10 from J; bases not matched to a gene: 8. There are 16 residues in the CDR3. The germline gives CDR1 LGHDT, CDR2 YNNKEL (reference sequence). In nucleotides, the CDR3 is TGTGCCAGCAGCCAAGTCGGACAGGGGCGCGGGTCACCCCTCCACTTT. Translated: CASSQVGQGRGSPLHF.

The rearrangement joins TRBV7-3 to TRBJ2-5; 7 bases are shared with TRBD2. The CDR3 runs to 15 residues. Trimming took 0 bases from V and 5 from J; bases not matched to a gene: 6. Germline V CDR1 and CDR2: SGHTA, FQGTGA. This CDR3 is CASSLTGLEMETQYF. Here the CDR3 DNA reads TGTGCCAGCAGCTTAACAGGACTAGAGATGGAGACCCAGTACTTC.

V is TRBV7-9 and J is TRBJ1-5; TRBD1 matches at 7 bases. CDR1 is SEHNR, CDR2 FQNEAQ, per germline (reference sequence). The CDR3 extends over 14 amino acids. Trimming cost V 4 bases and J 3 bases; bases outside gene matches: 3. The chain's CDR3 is CASSSGTVNQPQHF. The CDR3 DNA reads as TGTGCCAGCAGCTCCGGGACAGTCAATCAGCCCCAGCATTTT. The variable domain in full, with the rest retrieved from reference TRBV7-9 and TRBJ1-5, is DTGVSQNPRHKITKRGQNVTFRCDPISEHNRLYWYRQTLGQGPEFLTYFQNEAQLEKSRLLSDRFSAERPKGSFSTLEIQRTEQGDSAMYLCASSSGTVNQPQHFGDGTRLSIL.

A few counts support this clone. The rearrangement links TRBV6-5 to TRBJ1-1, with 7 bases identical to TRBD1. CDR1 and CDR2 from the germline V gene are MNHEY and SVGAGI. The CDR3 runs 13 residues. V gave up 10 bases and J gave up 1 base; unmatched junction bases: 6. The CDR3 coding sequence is TGTGCCACCGGGGGACAGCAGAACACTGAAGCTTTCTTT. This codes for CATGGQQNTEAFF.

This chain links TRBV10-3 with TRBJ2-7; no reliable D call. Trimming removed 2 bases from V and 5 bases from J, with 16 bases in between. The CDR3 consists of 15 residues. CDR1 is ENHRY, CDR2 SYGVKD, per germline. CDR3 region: CAISEIAQAAHEQYF. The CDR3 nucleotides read TGTGCCATCAGTGAGATTGCCCAGGCCGCTCACGAGCAGTACTTC.

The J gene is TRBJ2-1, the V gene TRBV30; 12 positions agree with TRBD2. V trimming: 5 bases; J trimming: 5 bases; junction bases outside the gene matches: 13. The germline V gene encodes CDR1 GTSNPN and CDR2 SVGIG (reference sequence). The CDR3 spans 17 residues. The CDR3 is CAWLTGGLAGRNNEQFF. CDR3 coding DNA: TGTGCCTGGCTGACAGGTGGACTAGCGGGGAGAAACAATGAGCAGTTCTTC. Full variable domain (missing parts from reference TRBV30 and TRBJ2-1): SQTIHQWPATLVQPVGSPLSLECTVEGTSNPNLYWYRQAAGRGLQLLFYSVGIGQISSEVPQNLSASRPQDRQFILSSKKLLLSDSGFYLCAWLTGGLAGRNNEQFFGPGTRLTVL.

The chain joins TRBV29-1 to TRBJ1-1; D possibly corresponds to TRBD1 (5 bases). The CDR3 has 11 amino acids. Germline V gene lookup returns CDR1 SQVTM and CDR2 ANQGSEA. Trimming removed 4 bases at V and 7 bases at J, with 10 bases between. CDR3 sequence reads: CSVVPGIEAFF. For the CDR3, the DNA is TGCAGCGTTGTCCCAGGGATTGAAGCTTTCTTT.

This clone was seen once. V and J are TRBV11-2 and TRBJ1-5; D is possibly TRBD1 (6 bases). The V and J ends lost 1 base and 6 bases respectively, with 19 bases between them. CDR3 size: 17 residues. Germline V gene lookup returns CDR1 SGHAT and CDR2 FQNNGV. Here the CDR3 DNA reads TGTGCCAGCAGCTTAGTCTTGGGACACCGGGCAGCTCAGCCCCAGCATTTT. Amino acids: CASSLVLGHRAAQPQHF.

The CDR3 here is CASSVRGPRGSPLHF. Here the CDR3 DNA reads TGTGCCAGCAGTGTCAGGGGGCCCAGAGGATCACCCCTCCACTTT. The V call is TRBV2, the J call TRBJ1-6; 8 bases are a match to TRBD1. The CDR3 has 15 amino acids. V was pared by 4 bases and J by 10 bases, with 9 bases of the junction left unmatched. The V gene's germline CDR1 is SNHLY and CDR2 FYNNEI.

CDR3 nucleotides: TGCGCCAGCAGCTTGAGCGCGCCCCCGGGACAGGTCTCCTACGAGCAGTACTTC. It codes for CASSLSAPPGQVSYEQYF. The chain recombines TRBV5-1 with TRBJ2-7; 8 bases match TRBD1. The CDR3 sequence is 18 residues long. Germline V lookup: CDR1 SGHRS, CDR2 YFSETQ. Trimming removed 1 base from V and 0 bases from J; junction bases left unmatched: 12.

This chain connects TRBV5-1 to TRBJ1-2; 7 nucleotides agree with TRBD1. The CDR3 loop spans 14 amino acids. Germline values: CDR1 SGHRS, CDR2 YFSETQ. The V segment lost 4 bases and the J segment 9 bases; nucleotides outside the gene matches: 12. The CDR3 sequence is CASSERGQEGSYTF. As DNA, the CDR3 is TGCGCCAGCAGCGAAAGAGGACAGGAGGGTAGCTACACCTTC.

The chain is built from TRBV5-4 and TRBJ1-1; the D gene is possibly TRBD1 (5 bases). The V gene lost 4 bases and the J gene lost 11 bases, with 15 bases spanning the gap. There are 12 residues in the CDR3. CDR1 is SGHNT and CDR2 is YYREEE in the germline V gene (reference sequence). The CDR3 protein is CASSLPGSNAFF. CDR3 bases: TGTGCCAGCAGCCTTCCAGGGTCCAACGCTTTCTTT.

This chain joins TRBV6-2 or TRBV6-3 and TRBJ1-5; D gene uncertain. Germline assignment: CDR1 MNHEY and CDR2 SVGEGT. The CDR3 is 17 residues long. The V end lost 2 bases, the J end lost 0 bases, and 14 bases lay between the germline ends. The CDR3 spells CASSYRGTAYSNQPQHF. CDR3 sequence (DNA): TGTGCCAGCAGTTACCGGGGAACAGCTTATAGCAATCAGCCCCAGCATTTT.

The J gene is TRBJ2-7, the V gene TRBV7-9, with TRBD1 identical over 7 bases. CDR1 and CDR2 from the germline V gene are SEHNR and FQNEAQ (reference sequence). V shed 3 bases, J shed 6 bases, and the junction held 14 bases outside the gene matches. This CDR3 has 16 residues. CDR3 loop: CASSFHRGTARGEQYF. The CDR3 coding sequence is TGTGCCAGCAGCTTCCACAGAGGGACAGCCCGGGGCGAGCAGTACTTC.

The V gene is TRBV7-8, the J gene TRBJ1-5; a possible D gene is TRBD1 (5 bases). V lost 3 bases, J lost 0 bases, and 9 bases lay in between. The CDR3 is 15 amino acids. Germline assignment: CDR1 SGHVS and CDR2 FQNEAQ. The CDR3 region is CASSFSDSSNQPQHF. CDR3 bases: TGTGCCAGCAGCTTCAGTGACAGTAGCAATCAGCCCCAGCATTTT.

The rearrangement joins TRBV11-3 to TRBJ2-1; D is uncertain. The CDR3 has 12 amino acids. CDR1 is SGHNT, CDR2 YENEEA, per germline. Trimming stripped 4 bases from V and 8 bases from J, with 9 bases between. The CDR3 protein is CASSSDWDEQFF. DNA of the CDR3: TGTGCCAGCAGCTCCGACTGGGATGAGCAGTTCTTC.

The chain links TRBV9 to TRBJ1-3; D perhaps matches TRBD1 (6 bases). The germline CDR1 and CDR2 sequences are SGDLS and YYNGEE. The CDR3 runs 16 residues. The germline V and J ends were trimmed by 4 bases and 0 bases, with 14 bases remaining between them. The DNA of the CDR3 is TGTGCCAGCAGCTCTCGGACAGACCCCTCTGGAAACACCATATATTTT. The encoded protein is CASSSRTDPSGNTIYF.

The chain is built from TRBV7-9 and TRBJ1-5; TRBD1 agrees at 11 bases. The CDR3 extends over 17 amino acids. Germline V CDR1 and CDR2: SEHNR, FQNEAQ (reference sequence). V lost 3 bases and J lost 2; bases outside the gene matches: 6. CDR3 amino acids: CASSLGTGGGGNQPQHF. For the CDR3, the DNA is TGTGCCAGCAGCTTGGGGACAGGGGGAGGTGGCAATCAGCCCCAGCATTTT. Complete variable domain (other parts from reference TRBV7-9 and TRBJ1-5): DTGVSQNPRHKITKRGQNVTFRCDPISEHNRLYWYRQTLGQGPEFLTYFQNEAQLEKSRLLSDRFSAERPKGSFSTLEIQRTEQGDSAMYLCASSLGTGGGGNQPQHFGDGTRLSIL.

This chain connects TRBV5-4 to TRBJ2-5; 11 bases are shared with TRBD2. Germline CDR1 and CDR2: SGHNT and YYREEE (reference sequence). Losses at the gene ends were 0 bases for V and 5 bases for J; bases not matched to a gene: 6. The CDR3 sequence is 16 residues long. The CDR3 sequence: CASSLVLAGGPETQYF. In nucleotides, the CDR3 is TGTGCCAGCAGCTTGGTTCTAGCGGGGGGCCCGGAGACCCAGTACTTC.

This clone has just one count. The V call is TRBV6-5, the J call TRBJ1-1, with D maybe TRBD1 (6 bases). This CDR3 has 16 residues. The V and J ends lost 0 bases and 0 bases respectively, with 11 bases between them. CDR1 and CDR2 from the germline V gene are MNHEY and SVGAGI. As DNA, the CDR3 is TGTGCCAGCAGTTACTCTACAGGGACCATGAACACTGAAGCTTTCTTT. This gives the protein CASSYSTGTMNTEAFF.

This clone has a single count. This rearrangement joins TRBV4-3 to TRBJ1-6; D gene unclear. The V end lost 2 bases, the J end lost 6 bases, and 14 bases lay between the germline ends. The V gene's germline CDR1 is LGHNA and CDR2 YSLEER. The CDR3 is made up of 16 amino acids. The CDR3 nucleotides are TGCGCCAGCAGCCAATGGAGAAGTTCAATTAATTCACCCCTCCACTTT. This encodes CASSQWRSSINSPLHF.

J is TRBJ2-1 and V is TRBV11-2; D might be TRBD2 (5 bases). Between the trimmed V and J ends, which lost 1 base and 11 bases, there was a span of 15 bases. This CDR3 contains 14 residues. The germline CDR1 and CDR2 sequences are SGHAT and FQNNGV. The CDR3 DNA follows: TGTGCCAGCAGCTTAGTACCTTTCGACTACAAGCAGTTCTTC. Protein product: CASSLVPFDYKQFF.

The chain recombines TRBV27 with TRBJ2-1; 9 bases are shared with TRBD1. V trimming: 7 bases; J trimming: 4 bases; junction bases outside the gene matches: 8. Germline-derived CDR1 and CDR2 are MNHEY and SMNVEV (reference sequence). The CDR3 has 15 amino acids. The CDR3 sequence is CASNKQGARYNEQFF. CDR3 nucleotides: TGTGCCAGCAATAAACAGGGGGCGAGGTACAATGAGCAGTTCTTC.

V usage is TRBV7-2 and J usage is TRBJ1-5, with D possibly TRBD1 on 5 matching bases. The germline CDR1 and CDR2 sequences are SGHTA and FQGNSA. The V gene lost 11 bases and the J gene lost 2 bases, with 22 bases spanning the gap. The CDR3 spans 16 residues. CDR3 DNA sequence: TGTGCCGGGAGGGGCAGGGCGCCCTCGGGCAATCAGCCCCAGCATTTT. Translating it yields CAGRGRAPSGNQPQHF. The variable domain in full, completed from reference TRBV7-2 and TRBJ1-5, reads GAGVSQSPSNKVTEKGKDVELRCDPISGHTALYWYRQSLGQGLEFLIYFQGNSAPDKSGLPSDRFSAERTGGSVSTLTIQRTQQEDSAVYLCAGRGRAPSGNQPQHFGDGTRLSIL.